A single sample gave rise to the 28 T cell receptor beta chains below, sequenced in a study of CD8+ T cells in alopecia areata. Treatment noted: oral pan-JAK inhibitor, 5-10 mg twice daily. Extraction of RNA preceded its reverse transcription into cDNA, which served as the sequencing template. Profiled with immunoSEQ multiplex PCR; TCRdb holds only in-frame clones, not every one. The data show about 180,000 clones, 58% seen once. The sample here was CD4+ T cells sorted from blood, taken at roughly week 55, from a patient treated with tofacitinib. Source of these receptors: a human donor with alopecia areata.

For the CDR3, the DNA is TGTGCCAGTAGACGGGACGGGAACAATGAGCAGTTCTTC. It is translated as CASRRDGNNEQFF. The V and J genes are TRBV19 and TRBJ2-1; D may correspond to TRBD1 or TRBD2 (5 bases each). V gave up 6 bases and J gave up 5 bases, with 11 bases separating them. The CDR3 is 13 residues long. From germline, CDR1 is LNHDA and CDR2 SQIVND (reference sequence).

This clone was seen more than once but under ten times. The chain joins TRBV6-1 to TRBJ1-2; D uncertain. The CDR3 runs to 16 residues. Germline loops: CDR1 MNHNS, CDR2 SASEGT. V lost 0 bases, J lost 4 bases, and 15 bases lay in between. Here the CDR3 reads CASSEAPDGSIYGYTF. DNA for the CDR3: TGTGCCAGCAGTGAAGCGCCGGACGGATCAATCTATGGCTACACCTTC.

As regards this clone: Other DNA sequences in this specimen translate into the identical CDR3. This rearrangement joins TRBV29-1 to TRBJ1-1; no firm D call. The CDR3 length is 12 residues. Germline CDR1 is SQVTM and CDR2 is ANQGSEA. V lost 4 bases and J 2 bases, leaving 8 bases between the germline ends. CDR3 region: CSVAGGNTEAFF. Written as DNA, the CDR3 is TGCAGCGTTGCTGGAGGTAACACTGAAGCTTTCTTT. Based on the CDR3 plus reference TRBV29-1 and TRBJ1-1, the full variable domain is SAVISQKPSRDICQRGTSLTIQCQVDSQVTMMFWYRQQPGQSLTLIATANQGSEATYESGFVIDKFPISRPNLTFSTLTVSNMSPEDSSIYLCSVAGGNTEAFFGQGTRLTVV.

The chain recombines TRBV4-1 with TRBJ2-7; 7 nucleotides match TRBD2. The CDR3 has 18 residues. Germline V gene lookup returns CDR1 MGHRA and CDR2 YSYEKL. Trimming at V came to 0 bases and at J to 1 base, leaving 12 bases not matched to a gene. The DNA of the CDR3 is TGCGCCAGCAGCCAAGATCCTGCGTTTGCGGGGGTTTCCTACGAGCAGTACTTC. As protein: CASSQDPAFAGVSYEQYF.

Of note for this clone: Given a much more abundant clone one base away, this may be a read error. This chain connects TRBV4-1 to TRBJ2-2; weak D call: TRBD1 (7 bases). The germline CDR1 and CDR2 sequences are MGHRA and YSYEKL. The V end was cut by 1 base, the J end by 7 bases, with 16 bases between. The CDR3 sequence is 16 residues long. CDR3 region: CASSQVSRGDVGELFF. The CDR3 bases are TGCGCCAGCAGCCAAGTTTCCAGGGGGGATGTCGGGGAGCTGTTTTTT.

The V call is TRBV5-1, the J call TRBJ2-5, with 7 bases aligning to TRBD1. Germline assignment: CDR1 SGHRS and CDR2 YFSETQ. The CDR3 spans 15 residues. Trimming took 4 bases from V and 5 from J; bases not matched to a gene: 11. The CDR3 loop reads CASSPTTGVGETQYF. The CDR3 DNA reads TGCGCCAGCAGCCCAACTACAGGGGTGGGGGAGACCCAGTACTTC.

V and J are TRBV5-4 and TRBJ2-7; 8 bases agree with TRBD1. CDR1 is SGHNT, CDR2 YYREEE, per germline (reference sequence). The CDR3 totals 14 residues. The V and J ends lost 3 bases and 0 bases, in that order; junction bases with no gene match: 2. The CDR3 DNA sequence: TGTGCCAGCAGCTCGGACAGGGTCTCCTACGAGCAGTACTTC. It translates to CASSSDRVSYEQYF.

This chain uses TRBV27 with TRBJ1-4; TRBD1 matches at 7 bases. V shed 5 bases and J 5 bases; nucleotides not matched to a gene: 11. In germline, CDR1 is MNHEY, CDR2 SMNVEV (reference sequence). The CDR3 is 16 amino acids. The CDR3 nucleotides read TGTGCCAGCAGTCCACTGTACAGGGGAGGGAATGAAAAACTGTTTTTT. The encoded protein is CASSPLYRGGNEKLFF.

The genes are TRBV29-1 and TRBJ1-2; a weak D match, TRBD1 (6 bases). Germline assignment: CDR1 SQVTM and CDR2 ANQGSEA. The germline V and J ends were trimmed by 7 bases and 2 bases, with 11 bases remaining between them. The CDR3 is 12 residues long. The CDR3 protein is CSGTEPNYGYTF. The DNA of the CDR3 is TGCAGCGGGACAGAACCGAACTATGGCTACACCTTC. Full variable domain (remainder filled in from reference TRBV29-1 and TRBJ1-2): SAVISQKPSRDICQRGTSLTIQCQVDSQVTMMFWYRQQPGQSLTLIATANQGSEATYESGFVIDKFPISRPNLTFSTLTVSNMSPEDSSIYLCSGTEPNYGYTFGSGTRLTVV.

The V and J genes are TRBV9 and TRBJ1-1; perhaps TRBD1 as D (5 bases). The germline CDR1 and CDR2 sequences are SGDLS and YYNGEE. The V end lost 0 bases, the J end lost 3 bases, and 12 bases lay between the germline ends. The CDR3 sequence is 15 residues long. CDR3: CASSVVGGGDTEAFF. DNA for the CDR3: TGTGCCAGCAGCGTAGTTGGGGGTGGAGACACTGAAGCTTTCTTT.

The rearrangement joins TRBV30 to TRBJ2-1; D gene unclear. The V gene's germline CDR1 is GTSNPN and CDR2 SVGIG (reference sequence). The ends were cut back, 4 bases at V and 9 bases at J, with 16 bases in the middle. This CDR3 comprises 13 residues. The CDR3 protein is CAWISLGMGEQFF. The CDR3, as DNA: TGTGCCTGGATCTCCTTAGGGATGGGTGAGCAGTTCTTC.

The chain is built from TRBV30 and TRBJ2-6; D unresolved. CDR1 and CDR2 (germline): GTSNPN, SVGIG (reference sequence). V was pared by 2 bases and J by 0 bases, with 5 bases between. CDR3 length: 14 amino acids. The CDR3 region is CAWSLNSGANVLTF. CDR3 in DNA: TGTGCCTGGAGTTTAAACTCTGGGGCCAACGTCCTGACTTTC.

The chain joins TRBV7-2 to TRBJ2-5; a weak D match, TRBD2 (6 bases). The length of the CDR3 is 14 residues. The V end lost 5 bases, the J end lost 5 bases, and 15 bases lay between the germline ends. Germline-derived CDR1 and CDR2 are SGHTA and FQGNSA. The CDR3 nucleotides read TGTGCCAGCAGCCTGGGACTCCATGGGGAGACCCAGTACTTC. Translation: CASSLGLHGETQYF.

The chain links TRBV30 to TRBJ2-7; 7 bases are a match to TRBD1. Trimming at V came to 3 bases and at J to 6 bases, leaving 11 bases not matched to a gene. The V gene's germline CDR1 is GTSNPN and CDR2 SVGIG (reference sequence). This CDR3 comprises 14 residues. CDR3 sequence: CAWRMTGRRGEQYF. The CDR3 DNA follows: TGTGCCTGGAGGATGACAGGGAGACGTGGCGAGCAGTACTTC.

The V call is TRBV29-1, the J call TRBJ1-2; 7 bases map to TRBD1. Trimming took 6 bases from V and 4 from J; bases not matched to a gene: 5. Germline CDR1 SQVTM, CDR2 ANQGSEA. The length of the CDR3 is 12 residues. As DNA, the CDR3 is TGCAGCGTACAGGGGCGGTTCTATGGCTACACCTTC. It translates to CSVQGRFYGYTF. Full variable domain (rest looked up from reference TRBV29-1 and TRBJ1-2): SAVISQKPSRDICQRGTSLTIQCQVDSQVTMMFWYRQQPGQSLTLIATANQGSEATYESGFVIDKFPISRPNLTFSTLTVSNMSPEDSSIYLCSVQGRFYGYTFGSGTRLTVV.

This clone showed up just a few times. The chain links TRBV5-1 to TRBJ1-1; 7 bases agree with TRBD1. The CDR3 runs 14 residues. CDR1 and CDR2 (germline): SGHRS, YFSETQ. Losses at the gene ends were 6 bases for V and 3 bases for J; bases not matched to a gene: 8. The CDR3 coding sequence is TGCGCCAGCACCCGGGACAGCCCCGACACTGAAGCTTTCTTT. It specifies CASTRDSPDTEAFF.

The genes are TRBV30 and TRBJ2-3; the match to TRBD2 covers 12 bases. The trim removed 3 bases at V and 3 bases at J, leaving 4 bases unmatched. CDR3 size: 15 residues. Germline CDR1 is GTSNPN and CDR2 is SVGIG (reference sequence). CDR3 in amino acids: CAWRLAGGRTDTQYF. Written as DNA, the CDR3 is TGTGCCTGGAGGCTAGCGGGGGGGAGGACAGATACGCAGTATTTT.

The rearrangement links TRBV5-1 to TRBJ1-2, with D hard to call. The CDR3 runs 14 residues. V lost 0 bases and J 8 bases, leaving 14 bases between the germline ends. Germline loops: CDR1 SGHRS, CDR2 YFSETQ. The CDR3 bases are TGCGCCAGCAGCTTGGGCGGGCAGTCGAAAGGCTACACCTTC. Its translation: CASSLGGQSKGYTF.

This chain connects TRBV15 to TRBJ2-5; the D gene is possibly TRBD1 (5 bases). The CDR3 sequence is 15 residues long. CDR1 and CDR2 (germline): LNHNV, YYDKDF (reference sequence). The V end was cut by 0 bases, the J end by 5 bases, with 13 bases between. The CDR3 nucleotides are TGTGCCACCAGCAGAGATTGGGGCCTCAGGGAGACCCAGTACTTC. As protein: CATSRDWGLRETQYF. The complete variable domain, with remaining parts taken from reference TRBV15 and TRBJ2-5, reads DAMVIQNPRYQVTQFGKPVTLSCSQTLNHNVMYWYQQKSSQAPKLLFHYYDKDFNNEADTPDNFQSRRPNTSFCFLDIRSPGLGDTAMYLCATSRDWGLRETQYFGPGTRLLVL.

With respect to this clone: Different DNA sequences within this sample yield the same CDR3. This sequence joins TRBV29-1 and TRBJ2-7; perhaps TRBD1 as D (5 bases). V was trimmed by 3 bases and J by 2 bases, leaving 8 bases between them. The CDR3 spans 12 residues. Germline-derived CDR1 and CDR2 are SQVTM and ANQGSEA. The CDR3 sequence is CSVDTGAYEQYF. The CDR3 region has the DNA TGCAGCGTTGATACAGGAGCCTACGAGCAGTACTTC.

V and J are TRBV9 and TRBJ2-7; weak D call: TRBD2 (6 bases). The CDR3 has 16 amino acids. V shed 0 bases and J shed 4 bases, with 17 bases lying between them. Germline values: CDR1 SGDLS, CDR2 YYNGEE. CDR3 in amino acids: CASSVGSGGPPYEQYF. The CDR3 nucleotides are TGTGCCAGCAGCGTAGGTAGCGGCGGGCCCCCTTACGAGCAGTACTTC.

This clone was counted a single time. This chain joins TRBV7-9 and TRBJ1-2; possibly TRBD1 for D (5 bases). Trimming cost V 8 bases and J 4 bases, with 23 bases left between them. CDR1 is SEHNR and CDR2 is FQNEAQ in the germline V gene (reference sequence). There are 16 residues in the CDR3. Written as DNA, the CDR3 is TGTGCCAGCTCGAATAGCCAAGTTCGGGGGATCTATGGCTACACCTTC. It translates to CASSNSQVRGIYGYTF.

The V and J genes are TRBV5-6 and TRBJ2-1; unclear D gene. The CDR3 loop spans 14 amino acids. With 1 base removed from V and 6 bases from J, the gap between germline ends came to 11 bases. The germline V gene has CDR1 SGHDT and CDR2 YYEEEE. The CDR3 bases are TGTGCCAGCAGCTTGATTGGTCCTACCAATGAGCAGTTCTTC. This codes for CASSLIGPTNEQFF. Drawing the rest from reference TRBV5-6 and TRBJ2-1, the complete variable domain is DAGVTQSPTHLIKTRGQQVTLRCSPKSGHDTVSWYQQALGQGPQFIFQYYEEEERQRGNFPDRFSGHQFPNYSSELNVNALLLGDSALYLCASSLIGPTNEQFFGPGTRLTVL.

The genes are TRBV30 and TRBJ1-4; 7 bases are a match to TRBD1. CDR1 GTSNPN and CDR2 SVGIG come from the germline V gene (reference sequence). The CDR3 has 13 residues. V was pared by 4 bases and J by 5 bases, with 4 bases of the junction left unmatched. The CDR3 is CAWNPTGNEKLFF. The CDR3 coding sequence is TGTGCCTGGAACCCGACAGGGAATGAAAAACTGTTTTTT.

This chain connects TRBV11-2 to TRBJ1-4, with 8 bases lining up with TRBD1. Germline V gene lookup returns CDR1 SGHAT and CDR2 FQNNGV. Trimming removed 4 bases from V and 9 bases from J; junction bases left unmatched: 10. The CDR3 covers 15 residues. Here the CDR3 reads CASSSPGTGGQKLFF. The CDR3 coding sequence is TGTGCCAGCAGCTCCCCCGGGACAGGAGGCCAAAAACTGTTTTTT.

The chain is built from TRBV25-1 and TRBJ1-2, with 7 positions matching TRBD1. Germline V gene sequence: CDR1 MGHDK, CDR2 SYGVNS. The CDR3 is 14 amino acids. V was clipped by 3 bases and J by 3 bases; unmatched bases: 4. The CDR3 loop is CASSETGTHYGYTF. The CDR3 coding sequence is TGTGCCAGCAGTGAGACAGGGACCCACTATGGCTACACCTTC.

This clone occurred a few times. The gene calls are TRBV7-8 and TRBJ2-5, with D uncertain. CDR1 SGHVS and CDR2 FQNEAQ come from the germline V gene. V was cut by 2 bases and J by 3 bases, with 13 bases left in between. This CDR3 is built from 15 residues. The CDR3 DNA is TGTGCCAGCAGCTTATCGGCTTTGCCCAAAGAGACCCAGTACTTC. It translates to CASSLSALPKETQYF.

This clone was picked up a small number of times. DNA of the CDR3: TGTGCCAGCAGCCGCACCGACACCATATATTTT. Translation gives CASSRTDTIYF. The rearrangement uses TRBV4-2 and TRBJ1-3; D not certain. V was clipped by 4 bases and J by 8 bases, with 6 bases between them. There are 11 residues in the CDR3. Germline CDR1 LGHNA, CDR2 YNFKEQ.